This T cell receptor (beta chain) was documented in a study of blood T cell repertoires in COVID-19 (TCRdb year 2020). General notes on the study: Samples covering the acute and convalescent phases of COVID-19 were provided by collaborators in the United States, Italy and Spain. The material from the prospective study consisted of cDNA or gDNA derived from T cells, B-cell-depleted T cells, or PBMCs. Deeply sampled blood TCRbeta repertoires from subjects exposed to, actively infected with, or recovered from COVID-19 were included in the dataset. The repertoires were released in a freely available public database intended as a resource for research on the immune response to SARS-CoV-2. Samples came from the ongoing ImmuneRACE study (first 160 participants) plus 1,254 subjects from 6 global collaborators. Sample metadata almost always included a de-identified subject ID, COVID-19 status, age in years and sex. HLA class I and class II types, where available, came from metadata supplied by the sample provider rather than from assay-based typing.

V trim: 0 bases; J trim: 8 bases; unmatched bases: 6. In the germline V gene (reference sequence), CDR1 corresponds to LGHDT and CDR2 to YNNKEL. The CDR3, from cysteine to phenylalanine, totals 14 residues. Left in the record is the CDR3 DNA by itself, 42 bases read in frame from the first base. TCRbeta CDR3 regions were amplified from genomic DNA by means of the immunoSEQ Assay, a bias-controlled multiplex PCR. The paper's processing steps were these. The number of nucleated cells in each sample was estimated by amplification of reference gene primers within the assay. To quantify the absolute abundance of each unique TCRbeta CDR3 rearrangement, sequence reads were collapsed and filtered. For each sample, productive Simpson clonality was calculated as the square root of Simpson's diversity index over productive rearrangements. Drawn from immuneACCESS, this table holds only the in-frame rearrangements with V and J called that TCRdb kept. Clones are partly lost; checked studies trace under half to an unresolved V gene and leave the rest unexplained. From that table come the V and J calls and clone size; the DNA was used to work out D and trimming. In this sample the table shows around 260,000 clones, more than 90% of which occur a single time. The top ten constitute 2% to 3% of the sample.

One collaborating source in Seattle enrolled patients during active infection and followed them longitudinally through the course of disease. Whole blood was collected in K2EDTA tubes by collaborating institutions according to the institutions' own protocols. Collaborator samples were shipped for TCRbeta analysis as frozen whole blood, isolated PBMCs, or DNA extracted from either sample type. Study-wide findings and limitations: How much clinical and demographic metadata was included differed by source and by participant, and the metadata was provided uncurated.

As concerns this clone: Its antigen is not yet known. Base qualities are not at hand, and no much larger clone is one base apart.

The source material was peripheral blood. The V and J genes are TRBV3-1 (or the pseudogene TRBV3-2) and TRBJ1-2; 7 central nucleotides agree with TRBD1. This TCR derives from a person aged 18 to 30 with COVID-19, enrolled during active disease. The bases read TGTGCCAGCAGCCAAGATAAGGGGGCTGGGGGCTACACCTTC. It translates as CASSQDKGAGGYTF.